What follows is one TCR beta chain and its context. Its cognate antigen is unknown. Trimming took 6 bases from V and 4 from J, leaving 11 bases between them. CDR3 length equals 13 residues. CDR1 and CDR2 from the germline V gene are MNHEY and SVGAGI. This sample was taken from a study of cytomegalovirus exposure and HLA in healthy donors. Study overall: The 120 validation repertoires and the approximately 690 first-cohort repertoires shared a platform, a later analysis reported. Points from the study as a whole: In vitro data verified a few CMV-associated chains as specific for CMV antigens.

Sequencing was performed with immunoSEQ multiplex PCR; in TCRdb, only in-frame clones are kept and a portion is missing. The sample gives about 160,000 clones, 84% of which show up once; more than 8.5% is in the top ten. The sample comprised PBMCs. The chain joins TRBV6-5 to TRBJ2-3; D may be TRBD1 (5 bases). This clonotype was sampled from a man aged 25 to 45 in good health and CMV-seropositive. The CDR3 is CASRVLQADTQYF. CDR3 nucleotides: TGTGCCAGCAGAGTTTTACAGGCAGATACGCAGTATTTT.